This T cell receptor beta chain was identified during a study of T cell responses to AZD1222 COVID-19 vaccine. Study outcomes and limitations: Donor demographics were predominantly white British with a female majority; clonal diversity may be underestimated.

As for this clone: Its matching antigen is unknown.

Profiling relied on immunoSEQ multiplex PCR, and the TCRdb table lists in-frame clones only, not all of them. In the table there are 100,000 to 150,000 clones, 90% of which are singletons. The CDR3 contains 14 residues. Germline V gene lookup returns CDR1 MNHEY and CDR2 SVGEGT. V lost 4 bases and J lost 7, with 16 bases in between. The receptor comes from an adult in good health. J is TRBJ1-2 and V is TRBV6-2 or TRBV6-3; D is perhaps TRBD1 (5 bases). This specimen consisted of peripheral blood, obtained on day 0 of AZD1222 vaccination. CDR3 sequence: CASSSAGGYLGYTF. The CDR3 coding sequence is TGTGCCAGCAGTTCGGCGGGGGGGTATCTTGGCTACACCTTC.